Listed below are T cell receptor beta chains from one sample, sequenced in a study of beta chain features in type 1 diabetes. The data were produced by immunoSEQ multiplex PCR, yet TCRdb's version contains in-frame clones alone and is incomplete. The sample has more than 250,000 clones, roughly 22% seen once. Source material: naive CD4+ T cells from blood. All receptors come from a middle-aged woman with type 1 diabetes. Both conserved end residues are part of each CDR3. Each record gives: clone size, J gene, V gene, CDR3 protein. Some rows mark clone size as missing; the rest say once, few, many or name a class of expanded clone.

clone_size: NA
j_call: TRBJ2-3
v_call: TRBV7-3
cdr3_aa: CASSLGTSGRGDTQYF

clone_size: few
j_call: TRBJ1-2
v_call: TRBV29-1
cdr3_aa: CSVGQPRSNYGYTF

clone_size: NA
j_call: TRBJ2-1
v_call: TRBV9
cdr3_aa: CASSVVSVQSYNEQFF

clone_size: NA
j_call: TRBJ2-4
v_call: TRBV29-1
cdr3_aa: CSVVAERNIQYF

clone_size: few
j_call: TRBJ2-5
v_call: TRBV2
cdr3_aa: CASSEEGTLAGGPQETQYF

clone_size: few
j_call: TRBJ2-7
v_call: TRBV6-5
cdr3_aa: CASSHGTSGRFEQYF

clone_size: few
j_call: TRBJ2-3
v_call: TRBV28
cdr3_aa: CASSPSDTDTQYF

clone_size: few
j_call: TRBJ2-1
v_call: TRBV4-1
cdr3_aa: CASSQERGGRLHEQFF

clone_size: few
j_call: TRBJ1-1
v_call: TRBV28
cdr3_aa: CASSFGGGPNTEAFF

clone_size: NA
j_call: TRBJ1-1
v_call: TRBV18
cdr3_aa: CASSPSNRAAAEAFF

clone_size: few
j_call: TRBJ1-1
v_call: TRBV5-4
cdr3_aa: CASSLDRMRTEAFF

clone_size: NA
j_call: TRBJ2-1
v_call: TRBV4-3
cdr3_aa: CASSQGLASYNEQFF

clone_size: few
j_call: TRBJ2-5
v_call: TRBV28
cdr3_aa: CASSGTVEQETQYF

clone_size: few
j_call: TRBJ1-1
v_call: TRBV9
cdr3_aa: CASSPLLSTEAFF

clone_size: few
j_call: TRBJ2-5
v_call: TRBV7-9
cdr3_aa: CASSLGLAGDSAETQYF

clone_size: NA
j_call: TRBJ2-1
v_call: TRBV7-2
cdr3_aa: CASSLRWGLAGDNEQFF

clone_size: few
j_call: TRBJ2-3
v_call: TRBV9
cdr3_aa: CASSEIAGSTDTQYF